This T cell receptor (beta chain) was sequenced during a study of shared clonotypes between healthy human individuals. Across the whole study: Contributing individuals were a couple of females and a few males aged 18 to 49.

Trimming removed 4 bases from V and 8 bases from J; junction bases left unmatched: 9. This CDR3 has 15 residues. Germline CDR1 MNHNS, CDR2 SASEGT. Profiled with immunoSEQ multiplex PCR; TCRdb holds only in-frame clones, not every one. Of some 500,000 clones detected, about 96% appear once; the ten largest clones hold about 0.06%. The sample taken for sequencing was naive CD4+ T cells sorted from blood. Subset of the sample: CD45RA+ positively selected. This receptor was taken from a woman in her thirties in good health. The chain has TRBV6-1 and TRBJ1-4, with 8 bases matching TRBD1. CDR3 bases: TGTGCCAGCAGTGGGACGGGACAGGTCAAGGAAAAACTGTTTTTT. Its protein product is CASSGTGQVKEKLFF.